These 21 T cell receptor beta chains were all obtained from the same sample, sequenced in a study of blood T cells in healthy people across ages. Through a sample-barcoded 5' primer and a J-beta primer mix, a second PCR was run for 7 to 11 cycles. One entry per CDR3 protein, called by TCRdb with MiXCR from the 5' RACE reads. The table has 550,000 to 800,000 distinct CDR3 sequences, roughly 21% seen once. The sample consisted of blood. Receptor source: a man aged 70-80 years in good health.

This clonotype was detected only a few times. This chain joins TRBV10-3 and TRBJ2-2, with a weak D call TRBD1 (6 bases). Germline-derived CDR1 and CDR2 are ENHRY and SYGVKD. This CDR3 spans 16 amino acids. V lost 0 bases and J lost 6, with 14 bases in between. The CDR3 spells CAISESATGLAGELFF. The CDR3 DNA reads TGTGCCATCAGTGAGTCGGCAACAGGGTTGGCCGGGGAGCTGTTTTTT.

This rearrangement joins TRBV29-1 to TRBJ1-1; the D is unclear. The CDR3 covers 12 residues. The germline gives CDR1 SQVTM, CDR2 ANQGSEA. Trimming took 7 bases from V and 2 from J, leaving 11 bases between them. This CDR3 is CSADGPNTEAFF. DNA for the CDR3: TGCAGCGCTGACGGCCCCAACACTGAAGCTTTCTTT.

This clonotype showed up many times. The rearrangement joins TRBV12-3 or TRBV12-4 to TRBJ2-3; 7 nucleotides agree with TRBD2. The CDR3 runs to 15 residues. V shed 6 bases, J shed 6 bases, and the junction held 12 bases outside the gene matches. CDR3 region: CASSPVTGGSDTQYF. The CDR3 DNA reads TGTGCCAGCAGCCCGGTGACGGGAGGTTCGGATACGCAGTATTTT.

This clonotype was seen a few times. The rearrangement uses TRBV5-4 and TRBJ2-1; unclear D gene. Germline CDR1 and CDR2: SGHNT and YYREEE (reference sequence). The CDR3 length is 13 residues. Trimming shortened V by 0 bases and J by 10 bases, and 11 bases separated the two germline ends. CDR3 region: CASSLDSAFEQFF. The CDR3, as DNA: TGTGCCAGCAGCTTGGACAGTGCTTTCGAGCAGTTCTTC.

V usage is TRBV20-1 and J usage is TRBJ2-5; 8 positions match TRBD2. The assigned J gene may be wrong: the sequence end matches TRBJ2-7 better. Germline V lookup: CDR1 DFQATT, CDR2 SNEGSKA (reference sequence). The CDR3 contains 14 residues. The CDR3 DNA is TGCAGTGCTATCCCTAGCGGGCTGGCCTACGAGCAGTACTTC. Translated: CSAIPSGLAYEQYF.

This clonotype was seen a few times. In DNA form, the CDR3 reads TGCAGTGCTCCCGCTACGACAGGGGGGGAGACCCAGTACTTC. It codes for CSAPATTGGETQYF. This sequence joins TRBV20-1 and TRBJ2-5, with 9 bases matching TRBD1. Germline assignment: CDR1 DFQATT and CDR2 SNEGSKA (reference sequence). V shed 5 bases, J shed 5 bases, and the junction held 9 bases outside the gene matches. The CDR3 is made up of 14 amino acids.

The chain uses TRBV10-1 and TRBJ2-5; 11 nucleotides agree with TRBD1. This CDR3 is 15 amino acids long. The germline V gene encodes CDR1 WNHNN and CDR2 SYGVQD (reference sequence). With 5 bases clipped from V and 2 bases from J, the junction kept 4 bases outside the gene matches. This chain's CDR3 is CASSKGQGGQETQYF. CDR3 DNA sequence: TGCGCCAGCAGTAAGGGACAGGGGGGACAAGAGACCCAGTACTTC.

This chain connects TRBV5-4 to TRBJ2-5, with D possibly TRBD1 on 9 matching bases. The J call may be in error: the DNA end matches TRBJ2-7 better. Germline V gives CDR1 SGHNT, CDR2 YYREEE (reference sequence). The CDR3 runs to 15 residues. CDR3 region: CASSPGGTGPYEQYF. CDR3 bases: TGTGCCAGCAGCCCGGGAGGGACAGGGCCCTACGAGCAGTACTTC.

V usage is TRBV28 and J usage is TRBJ1-4; D is possibly TRBD1 (6 bases). The germline CDR1 and CDR2 sequences are MDHEN and SYDVKM. There are 14 residues in the CDR3. The V gene lost 5 bases and the J gene lost 5 bases, with 12 bases spanning the gap. The CDR3 DNA reads as TGTGCCAGCAGTGACAGGTTCCCGAATGAAAAACTGTTTTTT. It specifies CASSDRFPNEKLFF.

V is TRBV12-3 or TRBV12-4 and J is TRBJ2-2; perhaps TRBD2 as D (5 bases). This CDR3 region has 14 residues. Trimming pared 5 bases from V and 7 bases from J, leaving 14 bases between. CDR3 loop: CASSREISGGELFF. DNA of the CDR3: TGTGCCAGCAGTAGGGAGATCAGCGGCGGGGAGCTGTTTTTT.

This clonotype showed up just a few times. The chain combines TRBV20-1 with TRBJ2-3; possibly TRBD1 or TRBD2 for D (6 bases each). Germline CDR1 is DFQATT and CDR2 is SNEGSKA (reference sequence). The CDR3 is 16 amino acids. V was cut by 0 bases and J by 2 bases, with 15 bases left in between. The CDR3 sequence is CSARDWRRGHTDTQYF. The CDR3 bases are TGCAGTGCTAGAGATTGGCGGCGGGGACACACAGATACGCAGTATTTT.

The rearrangement uses TRBV20-1 and TRBJ2-2; 9 nucleotides line up with TRBD2. This CDR3 has 14 residues. Germline V gene lookup returns CDR1 DFQATT and CDR2 SNEGSKA (reference sequence). V trimming: 6 bases; J trimming: 5 bases; junction bases outside the gene matches: 7. CDR3 in DNA: TGCAGTGCCTTTAGCGGGAGTCGTACCGGGGAGCTGTTTTTT. This translates into CSAFSGSRTGELFF.

The chain combines TRBV20-1 with TRBJ2-3; no definite D call. V was pared by 0 bases and J by 4 bases, with 5 bases between. Germline CDR1 DFQATT, CDR2 SNEGSKA (reference sequence). This CDR3 has 12 amino acids. CDR3 sequence reads: CSARDLSDTQYF. CDR3 DNA: TGCAGTGCTAGAGACCTATCAGATACGCAGTATTTT.

This chain joins TRBV2 and TRBJ2-4; D remains unclear. This CDR3 contains 13 residues. V lost 5 bases to trimming and J lost 5 bases, with 10 bases between them. Per the germline V gene, CDR1 is SNHLY and CDR2 is FYNNEI. CDR3 coding DNA: TGTGCCAGCAGTTGGAGACTTGAAAACATTCAGTACTTC. Its protein product is CASSWRLENIQYF.

The chain combines TRBV18 with TRBJ2-7; D is unresolved. The germline gives CDR1 KGHSH, CDR2 LQKENI. V was clipped by 2 bases and J by 1 base, with 9 bases between them. This CDR3 region has 14 residues. The DNA for the CDR3 is TGTGCCAGCTCACCAAAGTCGAAGTCCTACGAGCAGTACTTC. Its protein is CASSPKSKSYEQYF.

The rearrangement uses TRBV5-5 and TRBJ2-5; either TRBD1 or TRBD2 may fit D (5 bases each). The V end lost 6 bases, the J end lost 2 bases, and 20 bases lay between the germline ends. The germline gives CDR1 SGHKS, CDR2 YYEKEE (reference sequence). The CDR3 is made up of 16 amino acids. The DNA for the CDR3 is TGTGCCAGCAACCCTTGGTACAGGAGGAATCAAGAGACCCAGTACTTC. It codes for CASNPWYRRNQETQYF. Full variable domain (remainder filled in from reference TRBV5-5 and TRBJ2-5): DAGVTQSPTHLIKTRGQQVTLRCSPISGHKSVSWYQQVLGQGPQFIFQYYEKEERGRGNFPDRFSARQFPNYSSELNVNALLLGDSALYLCASNPWYRRNQETQYFGPGTRLLVL.

The chain uses TRBV25-1 and TRBJ2-2; 14 positions match TRBD2. Germline assignment: CDR1 MGHDK and CDR2 SYGVNS. Trimming cost V 3 bases and J 6 bases; bases outside gene matches: 6. The CDR3 consists of 17 residues. As DNA, the CDR3 is TGTGCCAGCAGTGAGAAGGGACTAGCGGGAGTTGCCGGGGAGCTGTTTTTT. This codes for CASSEKGLAGVAGELFF.

Ten or more counts support this clonotype. The chain combines TRBV7-2 with TRBJ1-6; weak D call: TRBD1 (5 bases). V lost 5 bases to trimming and J lost 7 bases, with 12 bases between them. The CDR3 length is 14 residues. The germline CDR1 and CDR2 sequences are SGHTA and FQGNSA. CDR3 coding DNA: TGTGCCAGCAGCAACCGGGACGTCAATTCACCCCTCCACTTT. Its protein is CASSNRDVNSPLHF.

This clonotype has a handful of counts. The chain recombines TRBV20-1 with TRBJ2-2; 12 bases agree with TRBD2. The germline V gene has CDR1 DFQATT and CDR2 SNEGSKA (reference sequence). CDR3 length: 17 residues. V gave up 0 bases and J gave up 7 bases; unmatched junction bases: 9. The CDR3 sequence is CSARDRLAGGYGGELFF. The DNA for the CDR3 is TGCAGTGCTAGAGATAGGCTAGCGGGAGGGTACGGCGGGGAGCTGTTTTTT.

This clonotype was found a few times. At one of its ends the junction is not consistent with the germline gene, which may arise from a read error. The CDR3 here is CASSLTFPTENTEASF. For the CDR3, the DNA is TGTGCCAGCAGTTTAACCTTTCCTACAGAGAACACTGAAGCTTCCTTT. The chain has TRBV12-3 or TRBV12-4 and TRBJ1-1; no clear D. The CDR3 loop spans 16 amino acids.

This clonotype occurred a few times. The V gene is TRBV10-3, the J gene TRBJ2-7; 10 bases match TRBD1. The junction had 2 bases not matched to a gene; V was cut back by 6 bases and J by 6 bases. CDR3 size: 12 residues. CDR1 ENHRY and CDR2 SYGVKD come from the germline V gene. The CDR3 region has the DNA TGTGCCATCAGGGGACAGGGGCTCGAGCAGTACTTC. It encodes CAIRGQGLEQYF.